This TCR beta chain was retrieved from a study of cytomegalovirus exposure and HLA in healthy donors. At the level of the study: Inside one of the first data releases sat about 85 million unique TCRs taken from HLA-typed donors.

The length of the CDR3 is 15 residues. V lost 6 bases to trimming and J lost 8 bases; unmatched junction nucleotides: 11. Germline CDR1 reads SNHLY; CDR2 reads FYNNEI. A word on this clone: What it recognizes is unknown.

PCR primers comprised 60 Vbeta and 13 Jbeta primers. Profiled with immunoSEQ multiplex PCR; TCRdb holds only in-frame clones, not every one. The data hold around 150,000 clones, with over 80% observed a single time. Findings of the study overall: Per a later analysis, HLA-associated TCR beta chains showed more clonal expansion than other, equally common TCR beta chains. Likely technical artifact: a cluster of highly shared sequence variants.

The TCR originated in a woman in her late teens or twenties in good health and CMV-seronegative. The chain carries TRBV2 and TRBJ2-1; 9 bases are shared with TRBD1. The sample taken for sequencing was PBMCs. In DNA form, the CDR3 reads TGTGCCAGCAGAGCGGGACAGGGAAATCGGGATGAGCAGTTCTTC. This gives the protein CASRAGQGNRDEQFF.